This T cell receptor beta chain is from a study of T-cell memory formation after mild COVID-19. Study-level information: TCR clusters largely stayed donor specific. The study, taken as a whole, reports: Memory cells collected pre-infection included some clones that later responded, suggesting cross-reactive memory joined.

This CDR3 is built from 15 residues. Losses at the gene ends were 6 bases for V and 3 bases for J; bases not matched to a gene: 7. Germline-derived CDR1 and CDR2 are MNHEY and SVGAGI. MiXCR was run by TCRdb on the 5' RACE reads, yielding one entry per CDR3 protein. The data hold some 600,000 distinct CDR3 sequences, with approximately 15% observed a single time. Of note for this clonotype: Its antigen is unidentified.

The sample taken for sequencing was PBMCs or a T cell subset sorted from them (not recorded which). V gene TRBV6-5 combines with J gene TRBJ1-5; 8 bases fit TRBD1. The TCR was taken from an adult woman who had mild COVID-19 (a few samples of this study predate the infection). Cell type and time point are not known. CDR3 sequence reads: CASSTDRGPNQPQHF. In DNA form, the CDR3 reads TGTGCCAGCAGCACCGACAGGGGCCCCAATCAGCCCCAGCATTTT.